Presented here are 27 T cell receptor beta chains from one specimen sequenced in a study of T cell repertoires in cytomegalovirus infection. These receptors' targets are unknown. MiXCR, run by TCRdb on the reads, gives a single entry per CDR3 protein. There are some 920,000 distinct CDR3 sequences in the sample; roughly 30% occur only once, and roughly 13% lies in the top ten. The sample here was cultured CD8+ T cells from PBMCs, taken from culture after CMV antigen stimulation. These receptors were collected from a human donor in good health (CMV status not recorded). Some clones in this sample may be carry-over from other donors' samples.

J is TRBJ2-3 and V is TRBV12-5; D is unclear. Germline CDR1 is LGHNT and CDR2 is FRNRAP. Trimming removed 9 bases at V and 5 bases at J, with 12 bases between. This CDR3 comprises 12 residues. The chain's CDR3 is CASLGFGDTQYF. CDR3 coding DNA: TGTGCTAGCCTCGGGTTCGGAGATACGCAGTATTTT.

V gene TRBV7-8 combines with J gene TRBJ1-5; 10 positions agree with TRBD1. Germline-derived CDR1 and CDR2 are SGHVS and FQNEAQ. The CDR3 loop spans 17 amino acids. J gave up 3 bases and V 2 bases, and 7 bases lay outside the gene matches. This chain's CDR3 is CASSLSGGQGHNQPQHF. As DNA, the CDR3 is TGTGCCAGCAGCTTATCGGGGGGACAGGGGCACAATCAGCCCCAGCATTTT.

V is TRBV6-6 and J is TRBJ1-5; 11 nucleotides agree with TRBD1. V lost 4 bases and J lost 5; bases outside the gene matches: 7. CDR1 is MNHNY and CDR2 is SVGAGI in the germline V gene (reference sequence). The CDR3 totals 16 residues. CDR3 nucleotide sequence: TGTGCCAGCAGTTCTCCGGACAGGGGGCCCGATCAGCCCCAGCATTTT. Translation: CASSSPDRGPDQPQHF.

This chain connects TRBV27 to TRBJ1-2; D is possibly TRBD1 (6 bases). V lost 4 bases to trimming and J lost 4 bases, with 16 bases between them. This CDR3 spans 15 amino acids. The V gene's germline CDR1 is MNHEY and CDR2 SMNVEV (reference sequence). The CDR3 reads CASSYGGGSRYGYTF. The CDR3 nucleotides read TGTGCCAGCAGTTATGGGGGCGGGAGTCGCTATGGCTACACCTTC.

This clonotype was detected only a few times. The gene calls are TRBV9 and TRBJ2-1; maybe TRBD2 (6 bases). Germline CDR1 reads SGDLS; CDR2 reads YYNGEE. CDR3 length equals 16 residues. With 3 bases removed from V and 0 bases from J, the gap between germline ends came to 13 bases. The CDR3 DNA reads TGTGCCAGCAGCGACCCCCGGGGGAGCTCCTACAATGAGCAGTTCTTC. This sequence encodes CASSDPRGSSYNEQFF.

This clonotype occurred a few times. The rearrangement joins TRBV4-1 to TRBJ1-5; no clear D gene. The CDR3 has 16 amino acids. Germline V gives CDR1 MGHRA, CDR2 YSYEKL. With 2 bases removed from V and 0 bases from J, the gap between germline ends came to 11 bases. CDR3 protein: CASSQRLGYSNQPQHF. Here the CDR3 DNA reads TGCGCCAGCAGCCAAAGGCTAGGGTATAGCAATCAGCCCCAGCATTTT.

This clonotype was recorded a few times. The chain's CDR3 is CASSQERQTTYEQYF. The CDR3 bases are TGTGCCAGCAGCCAAGAACGGCAGACCACCTACGAGCAGTACTTC. The chain carries TRBV4-2 and TRBJ2-7; D remains ambiguous. V was clipped by 0 bases and J by 2 bases, with 11 bases between them. Germline CDR1 and CDR2: LGHNA and YNFKEQ. The CDR3 sequence is 15 residues long.

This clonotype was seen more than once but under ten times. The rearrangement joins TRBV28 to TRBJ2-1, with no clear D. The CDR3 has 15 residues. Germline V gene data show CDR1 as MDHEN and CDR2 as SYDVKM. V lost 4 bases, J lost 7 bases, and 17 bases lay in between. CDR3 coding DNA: TGTGCCAGCAGTTACCCCCCAGGACCGCTTAATGAGCAGTTCTTC. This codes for CASSYPPGPLNEQFF.

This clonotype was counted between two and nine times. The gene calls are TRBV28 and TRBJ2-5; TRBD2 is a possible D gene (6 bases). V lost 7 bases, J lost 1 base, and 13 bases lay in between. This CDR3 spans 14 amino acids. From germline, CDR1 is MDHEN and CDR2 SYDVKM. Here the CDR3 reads CASTPGLIQETQYF. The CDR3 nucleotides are TGTGCCAGCACCCCGGGACTGATCCAAGAGACCCAGTACTTC. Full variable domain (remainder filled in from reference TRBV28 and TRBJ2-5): DVKVTQSSRYLVKRTGEKVFLECVQDMDHENMFWYRQDPGLGLRLIYFSYDVKMKEKGDIPEGYSVSREKKERFSLILESASTNQTSMYLCASTPGLIQETQYFGPGTRLLVL.

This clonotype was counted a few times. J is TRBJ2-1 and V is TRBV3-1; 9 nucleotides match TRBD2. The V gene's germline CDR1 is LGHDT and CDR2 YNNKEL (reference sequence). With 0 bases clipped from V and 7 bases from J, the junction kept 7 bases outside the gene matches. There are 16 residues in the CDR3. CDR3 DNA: TGTGCCAGCAGCCAAGATAAAGGACTAGCGAGGAATGAGCAGTTCTTC. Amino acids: CASSQDKGLARNEQFF.

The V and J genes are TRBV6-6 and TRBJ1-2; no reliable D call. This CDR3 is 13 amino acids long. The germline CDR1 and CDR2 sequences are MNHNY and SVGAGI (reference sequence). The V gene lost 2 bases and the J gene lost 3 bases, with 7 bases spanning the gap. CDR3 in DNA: TGTGCCAGCAGTTACCCGACATACTATGGCTACACCTTC. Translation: CASSYPTYYGYTF.

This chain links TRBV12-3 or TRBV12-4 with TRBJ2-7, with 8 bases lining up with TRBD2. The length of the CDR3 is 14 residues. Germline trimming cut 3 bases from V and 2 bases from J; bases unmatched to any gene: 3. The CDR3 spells CASSFTGGAYEQYF. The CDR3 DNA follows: TGTGCCAGCAGTTTTACCGGGGGGGCCTACGAGCAGTACTTC.

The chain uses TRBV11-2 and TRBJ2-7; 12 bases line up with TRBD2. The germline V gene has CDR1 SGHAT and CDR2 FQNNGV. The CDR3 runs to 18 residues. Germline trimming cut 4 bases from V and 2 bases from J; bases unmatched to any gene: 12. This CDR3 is CASSSPTSGGQGAYEQYF. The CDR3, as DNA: TGTGCCAGCAGCTCCCCGACTAGCGGGGGCCAGGGCGCCTACGAGCAGTACTTC.

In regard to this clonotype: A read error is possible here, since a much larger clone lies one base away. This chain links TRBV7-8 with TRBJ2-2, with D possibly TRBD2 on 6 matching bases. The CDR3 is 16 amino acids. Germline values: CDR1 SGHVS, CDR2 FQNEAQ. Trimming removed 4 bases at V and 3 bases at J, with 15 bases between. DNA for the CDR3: TGTGCCAGCAGCTCCAGGAGGGGTACGGACACCGGGGAGCTGTTTTTT. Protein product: CASSSRRGTDTGELFF.

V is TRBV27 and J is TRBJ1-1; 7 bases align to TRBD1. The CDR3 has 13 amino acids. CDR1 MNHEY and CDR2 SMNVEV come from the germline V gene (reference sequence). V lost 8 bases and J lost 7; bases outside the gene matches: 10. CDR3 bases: TGTGCCAGCTGGAAGGGGGCCTTGGATGAAGCTTTCTTT. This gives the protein CASWKGALDEAFF.

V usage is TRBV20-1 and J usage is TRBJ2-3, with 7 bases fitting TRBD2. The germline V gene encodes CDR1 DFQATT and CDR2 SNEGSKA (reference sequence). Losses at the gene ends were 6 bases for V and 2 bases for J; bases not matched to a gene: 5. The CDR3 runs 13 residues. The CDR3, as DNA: TGCAGTGCACCGGGGGGAAACACAGATACGCAGTATTTT. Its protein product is CSAPGGNTDTQYF.

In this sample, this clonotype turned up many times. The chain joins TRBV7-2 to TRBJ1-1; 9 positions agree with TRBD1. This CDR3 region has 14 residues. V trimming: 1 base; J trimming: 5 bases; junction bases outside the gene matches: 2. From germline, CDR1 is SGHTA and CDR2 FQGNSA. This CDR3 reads CASSLGGTGTEAFF. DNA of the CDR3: TGTGCCAGCAGCTTAGGTGGGACAGGGACTGAAGCTTTCTTT.

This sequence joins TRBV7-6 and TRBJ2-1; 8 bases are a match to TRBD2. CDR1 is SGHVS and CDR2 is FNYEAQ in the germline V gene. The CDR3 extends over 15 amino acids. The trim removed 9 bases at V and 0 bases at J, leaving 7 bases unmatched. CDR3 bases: TGTGCCAGTTCGATGCGGGGGGTCTCCTACAATGAGCAGTTCTTC. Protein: CASSMRGVSYNEQFF. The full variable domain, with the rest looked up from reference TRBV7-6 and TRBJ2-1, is GAGVSQSPRYKVTKRGQDVALRCDPISGHVSLYWYRQALGQGPEFLTYFNYEAQQDKSGLPNDRFSAERPEGSISTLTIQRTEQRDSAMYRCASSMRGVSYNEQFFGPGTRLTVL.

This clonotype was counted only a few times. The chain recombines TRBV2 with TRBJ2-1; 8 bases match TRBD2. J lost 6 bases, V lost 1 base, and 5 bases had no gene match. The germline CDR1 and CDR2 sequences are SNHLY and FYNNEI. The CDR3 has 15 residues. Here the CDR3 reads CASSEEAGGLNEQFF. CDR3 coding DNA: TGTGCCAGCAGTGAAGAGGCGGGGGGCCTCAATGAGCAGTTCTTC.

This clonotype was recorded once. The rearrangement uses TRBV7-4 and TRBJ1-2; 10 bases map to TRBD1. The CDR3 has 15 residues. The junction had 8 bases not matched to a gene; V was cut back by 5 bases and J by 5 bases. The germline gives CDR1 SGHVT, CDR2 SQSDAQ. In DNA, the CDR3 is TGTGCCAGCAGCCCGGGGACAGGGGTTGAGTATGGCTACACCTTC. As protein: CASSPGTGVEYGYTF.

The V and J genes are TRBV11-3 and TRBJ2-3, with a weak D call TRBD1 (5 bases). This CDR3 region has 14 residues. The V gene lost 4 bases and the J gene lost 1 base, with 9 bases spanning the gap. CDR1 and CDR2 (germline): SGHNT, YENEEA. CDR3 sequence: CASSSRVGTDTQYF. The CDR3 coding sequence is TGTGCCAGCAGCTCCAGGGTGGGCACAGATACGCAGTATTTT. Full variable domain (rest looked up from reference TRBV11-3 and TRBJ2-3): EAGVVQSPRYKIIEKKQPVAFWCNPISGHNTLYWYLQNLGQGPELLIRYENEEAVDDSQLPKDRFSAERLKGVDSTLKIQPAELGDSAVYLCASSSRVGTDTQYFGPGTRLTVL.

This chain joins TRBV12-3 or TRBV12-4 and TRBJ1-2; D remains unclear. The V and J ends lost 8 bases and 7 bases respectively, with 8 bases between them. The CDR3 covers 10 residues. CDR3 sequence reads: CASGPFGYTF. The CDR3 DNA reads TGTGCCAGCGGACCCTTTGGCTACACCTTC.

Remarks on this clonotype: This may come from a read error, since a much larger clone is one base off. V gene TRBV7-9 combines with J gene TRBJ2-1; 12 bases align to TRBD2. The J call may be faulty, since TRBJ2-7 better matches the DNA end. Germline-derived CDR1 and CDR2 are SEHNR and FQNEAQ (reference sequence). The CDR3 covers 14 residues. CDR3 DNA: TGTGCCAGCAGAACTAGCGGGGGGTACAATGAGCAGTACTTC. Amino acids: CASRTSGGYNEQYF.

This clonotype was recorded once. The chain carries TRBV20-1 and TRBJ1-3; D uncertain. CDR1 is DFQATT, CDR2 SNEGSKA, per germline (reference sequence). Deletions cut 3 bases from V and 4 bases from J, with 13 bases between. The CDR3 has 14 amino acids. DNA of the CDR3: TGCAGTGCTAGCTCCGTAGTATACGGAAACACCATATATTTT. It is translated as CSASSVVYGNTIYF.

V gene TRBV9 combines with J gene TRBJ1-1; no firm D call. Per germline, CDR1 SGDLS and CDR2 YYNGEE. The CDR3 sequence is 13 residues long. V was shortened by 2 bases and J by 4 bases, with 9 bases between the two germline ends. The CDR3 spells CASSVWGGTEAFF. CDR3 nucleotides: TGTGCCAGCAGCGTCTGGGGTGGCACTGAAGCTTTCTTT.

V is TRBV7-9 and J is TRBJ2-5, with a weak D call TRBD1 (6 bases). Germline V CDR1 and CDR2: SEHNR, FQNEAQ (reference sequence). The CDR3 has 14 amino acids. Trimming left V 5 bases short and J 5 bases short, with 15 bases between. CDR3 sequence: CASSPTGMRETQYF. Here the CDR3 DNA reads TGTGCCAGCAGCCCAACAGGGATGCGGGAGACCCAGTACTTC. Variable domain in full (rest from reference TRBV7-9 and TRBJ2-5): DTGVSQNPRHKITKRGQNVTFRCDPISEHNRLYWYRQTLGQGPEFLTYFQNEAQLEKSRLLSDRFSAERPKGSFSTLEIQRTEQGDSAMYLCASSPTGMRETQYFGPGTRLLVL.

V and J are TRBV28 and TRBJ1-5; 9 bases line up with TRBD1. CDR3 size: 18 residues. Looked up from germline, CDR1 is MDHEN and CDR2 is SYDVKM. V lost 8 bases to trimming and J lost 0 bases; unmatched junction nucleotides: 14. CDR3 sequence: CASGPDRGNWLSNQPQHF. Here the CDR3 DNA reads TGTGCCAGCGGTCCTGACAGGGGGAACTGGCTTAGCAATCAGCCCCAGCATTTT.